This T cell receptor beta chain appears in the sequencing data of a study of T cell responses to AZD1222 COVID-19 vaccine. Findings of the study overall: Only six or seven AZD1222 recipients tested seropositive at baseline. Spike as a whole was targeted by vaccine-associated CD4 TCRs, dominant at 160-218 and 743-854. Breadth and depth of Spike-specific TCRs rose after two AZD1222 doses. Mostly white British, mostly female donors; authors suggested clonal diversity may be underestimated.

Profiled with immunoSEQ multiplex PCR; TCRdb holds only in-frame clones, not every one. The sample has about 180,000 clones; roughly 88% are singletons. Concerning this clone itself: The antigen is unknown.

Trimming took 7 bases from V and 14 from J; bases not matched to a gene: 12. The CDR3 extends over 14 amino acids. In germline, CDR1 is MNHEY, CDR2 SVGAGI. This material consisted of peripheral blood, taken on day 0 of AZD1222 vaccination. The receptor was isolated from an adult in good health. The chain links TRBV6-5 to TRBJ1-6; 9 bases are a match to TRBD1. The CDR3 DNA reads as TGTGCCAGCACCCCGGGACAGGGTTTCGTGACCCTCCACTTT. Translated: CASTPGQGFVTLHF.